Listed below are T cell receptor beta chains from one sample, sequenced in a study of T cell changes during pregnancy in multiple sclerosis. The protocol was immunoSEQ multiplex PCR, while the TCRdb copy is restricted to in-frame clones and leaves out a portion. The data show about 42,000 clones, 95% to 96% seen once. The source was peripheral blood, collected in the second trimester of pregnancy. These receptor sequences come from a female donor with multiple sclerosis, enrolled in a pregnancy study. Both conserved end residues are part of each CDR3. The D gene is left open where the match is weak. Not all rows give a size; the values are once, few, many and, for expanded clones, a class.

TRBJ2-5	.	.	TRBV7-2	TGTGCCAGCAGCTTCCGGAGGGGCCGGGAGACCCAGTACTTC	CASSFRRGRETQYF
TRBJ2-7	.	.	TRBV6-5	TGTGCCAGCAGTTACGGCGTGTCGGGGGTGCGGGAGCAGTACTTC	CASSYGVSGVREQYF
TRBJ1-4	.	.	TRBV15	TGTGCCACCAGCAGAGAACATAGTGGGACATGGATCACCGAAAAACTGTTTTTT	CATSREHSGTWITEKLFF
TRBJ2-7	.	.	TRBV6-5	TGTGCCAGCAGTTACGGGCTGAGCTCCTACGAGCAGTACTTC	CASSYGLSSYEQYF
TRBJ2-3	TRBD2	.	TRBV7-3	TGTGCCAGCAGCCCAGGACTAGCGGGGGACACGCAGTATTTT	CASSPGLAGDTQYF
TRBJ2-7	TRBD1	.	TRBV6-1	TGTGCCAGCAGGGTACAGGGGACCTACGAGCAGTACTTC	CASRVQGTYEQYF
TRBJ1-2	.	.	TRBV21-1	TGTGCCAGCAGCAATGGAGGGGAAGCGTATGGCTACACCTTC	CASSNGGEAYGYTF
TRBJ1-2	.	few	TRBV29-1	TGCAGCGTTGATCTTGCGGGCTACACCTTC	CSVDLAGYTF
TRBJ1-2	TRBD1	.	TRBV29-1	TGCAGCTTGGGGACAGGGGCCGACACCTTC	CSLGTGADTF
TRBJ2-1	TRBD1	.	TRBV27	TGTGCCAGCAGTTCTAGGACAGGGCGGAGCTCCTACAATGAGCAGTTCTTC	CASSSRTGRSSYNEQFF
TRBJ2-7	TRBD1	.	TRBV19	TGTGCCAGTAGTAGGGGACAGGGGGCTTACGAGCAGTACTTC	CASSRGQGAYEQYF
TRBJ2-1	TRBD1	.	TRBV9	TGTGCCAGCAGCGTAGCCGGGACAGAGTACAATGAGCAGTTCTTC	CASSVAGTEYNEQFF
TRBJ2-5	.	.	TRBV7-2	TGTGCCAGCAGCCCGAGTTGGCTTAGGGAGTCCCAGTACTTC	CASSPSWLRESQYF
TRBJ2-6	.	.	TRBV5-4	TGTGCCAGCAGCTTTGGGGGGTTGGGTACAGGCCCCGGGGCCAACGTCCTGACTTTC	CASSFGGLGTGPGANVLTF
TRBJ2-7	.	.	TRBV11-1	TGTGCCAGCAGCTCCCTATTCTACGAGCAGTACTTC	CASSSLFYEQYF
TRBJ2-7	TRBD2	.	TRBV7-9	TGTGCCAGCAGCAACTTGCCGATCGGGAGGGTGTACGAGCAGTACTTC	CASSNLPIGRVYEQYF
TRBJ2-7	TRBD1	.	TRBV7-8	TGTGCCAGCAGCTTAGTACGGACAGGGAGCTACGAGCAGTACTTC	CASSLVRTGSYEQYF
TRBJ2-1	.	.	TRBV6-5	TGTGCCAGCAGTCAGGGGAATGAGCAGTTCTTC	CASSQGNEQFF
TRBJ2-1	TRBD1	.	TRBV10-3	TGTGCCATCAGTTACGACCCCACCGACAGGGGGAATGAGCAGTTCTTC	CAISYDPTDRGNEQFF
TRBJ2-1	TRBD1	.	TRBV2	TGTGCCAGCAGTTGGGAACGGACAGGGGAATTCTACAATGAGCAGTTCTTC	CASSWERTGEFYNEQFF
TRBJ1-2	TRBD1	.	TRBV19	TGTGCCAGTAGTATACGAGGACAGGGTGAGAACTATGGCTACACCTTC	CASSIRGQGENYGYTF
TRBJ1-1	.	.	TRBV18	TGTGCCAGCTCACCAGGAGGGGCGCAGTACACTGAAGCTTTCTTT	CASSPGGAQYTEAFF
TRBJ2-1	TRBD1	.	TRBV11-2	TGTGCCAGCAGAACTCCGGGACAGGGCCAAAACAATGAGCAGTTCTTC	CASRTPGQGQNNEQFF
TRBJ2-5	TRBD1	.	TRBV7-6	TGTGCCAGCAGCTTAGGTGCAGGGGGTGAGACCCAGTACTTC	CASSLGAGGETQYF
TRBJ2-5	.	.	TRBV5-1	TGCGCCAGCAGCTGGGGCCCAGGGCAAGAGACCCAGTACTTC	CASSWGPGQETQYF
TRBJ1-4	.	.	TRBV13	TGTGCCAGCAGCTTATGGGGGCAAACTAATGAAAAACTGTTTTTT	CASSLWGQTNEKLFF
TRBJ2-3	TRBD1	.	TRBV7-9	TGTGCCAGCAACACAGCCCGGGACAGGGATCGGTCAGATACGCAGTATTTT	CASNTARDRDRSDTQYF
TRBJ1-1	.	once	TRBV19	TGTGCCAGCCAGAGCGTGAGAACTGAAGCTTTCTTT	CASQSVRTEAFF
TRBJ2-2	.	.	TRBV19	TGTGCCAGTAGTGAGAGGAACACCGGGGAGCTGTTTTTT	CASSERNTGELFF
TRBJ2-2	TRBD2	.	TRBV28	TGTGCCAGCAGTCTACGACTAGCGAGAAACACCGGGGAGCTGTTTTTT	CASSLRLARNTGELFF
TRBJ2-1	.	.	TRBV19	TGTGCCAGTAGTTCCCCCAGCGGCCTAAGGTTCTTC	CASSSPSGLRFF
TRBJ2-7	TRBD2	.	TRBV2	TGTGCCAGTCTTCGTAGAGGGACTAGCAGCTACGAGCAGTACTTC	CASLRRGTSSYEQYF
TRBJ1-2	TRBD1	.	TRBV7-9	TGTGCCAGCAGCTTCTCCCGGACAGGGGGCGACTATGGCTACACCTTC	CASSFSRTGGDYGYTF
TRBJ1-2	TRBD1	.	TRBV5-1	TGCGCCAGCAGCTTGGACCCCAGGGGGATTATCTATGGCTACACCTTC	CASSLDPRGIIYGYTF